The rows below give T cell receptor beta chains drawn from one sample of a study of PD-1 blockade in classical Hodgkin lymphoma. Sequencing was performed with immunoSEQ multiplex PCR; in TCRdb, only in-frame clones are kept and a portion is missing. The table has roughly 41,000 clones, around two thirds seen once; the top ten hold over 2%. Sequences were derived from peripheral blood mononuclear cells (PBMCs), sampled before the fourth cycle of nivolumab. The receptors were gathered from a human donor with classical Hodgkin lymphoma. Each CDR3 is given with its conserved first and last residue. A D gene is named only where the DNA matches it firmly. Expanded clones are given a class, and other clones once, few, many or no size at all.

TRBV6-6	-	-	TRBJ2-7	CASSYGREYVQYF	TGTGCCAGCAGTTATGGCAGGGAGTATGTGCAGTACTTC
TRBV2	-	few	TRBJ1-2	CASNPFNYGYTF	TGTGCCAGCAACCCTTTTAACTATGGCTACACCTTC
TRBV10-1	-	-	TRBJ2-3	CASGKGSPAGDTQYF	TGCGCCAGCGGGAAGGGGAGCCCGGCGGGAGATACGCAGTATTTT
TRBV4-3	-	-	TRBJ1-4	CASSQGGALNEKLFF	TGCGCCAGCAGCCAAGGCGGGGCCCTGAATGAAAAACTGTTTTTT
TRBV7-9	TRBD2	-	TRBJ2-5	CASSLTLAGGGSETQYF	TGTGCCAGCAGCTTAACTTTAGCGGGGGGTGGTTCAGAGACCCAGTACTTC
TRBV25-1	-	-	TRBJ2-5	CASSEWQVQETQYF	TGTGCCAGCAGTGAATGGCAGGTACAAGAGACCCAGTACTTC
TRBV6-6	TRBD2	-	TRBJ2-5	CASSYPASGGAETQYF	TGTGCCAGCAGTTACCCGGCTAGCGGGGGGGCAGAGACCCAGTACTTC
TRBV10-3	-	few	TRBJ1-1	CAINGGDLNTEAFF	TGTGCCATCAACGGGGGGGATCTGAACACTGAAGCTTTCTTT
TRBV13	TRBD1	-	TRBJ1-1	CASSLPRTGRGSEAFF	TGTGCCAGCAGCTTACCAAGGACAGGGCGCGGTTCTGAAGCTTTCTTT
TRBV9	-	-	TRBJ2-7	CASSAGDSPPYEQYF	TGTGCCAGCAGCGCGGGGGACAGTCCACCCTACGAGCAGTACTTC
TRBV25-1	-	-	TRBJ2-6	CASSEGAGSGANVLTF	TGTGCCAGCAGTGAGGGTGCGGGGTCTGGGGCCAACGTCCTGACTTTC
TRBV12-5	-	-	TRBJ2-7	CASGSWDLRDEQYF	TGTGCTAGTGGTTCCTGGGACCTGAGGGACGAGCAGTACTTC
TRBV6-1	-	-	TRBJ1-1	CASRGWDEKNTEAFF	TGTGCCAGTAGAGGGTGGGACGAAAAAAACACTGAAGCTTTCTTT
TRBV30	TRBD1	many	TRBJ1-3	CAWSPDRAPGNTIYF	TGTGCCTGGAGTCCCGACAGGGCCCCTGGAAACACCATATATTTT
TRBV4-2	TRBD2	-	TRBJ2-1	CASSQALAGANEQFF	TGTGCCAGCAGCCAAGCGCTAGCGGGGGCCAATGAGCAGTTCTTC
TRBV28	TRBD1	-	TRBJ2-5	CASSTILGQGETQYF	TGTGCCAGCAGTACCATCCTGGGACAGGGAGAGACCCAGTACTTC
TRBV7-2	TRBD1	once	TRBJ1-5	CASSLYPPGQAINQPQHF	TGTGCCAGCAGCTTATATCCCCCTGGACAGGCGATCAATCAGCCCCAGCATTTT
TRBV2	-	-	TRBJ1-2	CASIHGQSYGYTF	TGTGCCAGCATTCATGGACAGAGCTATGGCTACACCTTC
TRBV4-3	-	-	TRBJ1-4	CASSQEGGRATNEKLFF	TGCGCCAGCAGCCAAGAGGGGGGCAGGGCAACTAATGAAAAACTGTTTTTT
TRBV28	-	-	TRBJ2-4	CASSLFQGLAKNIQYF	TGTGCCAGCAGTTTATTCCAGGGGTTAGCCAAAAACATTCAGTACTTC
TRBV9	-	-	TRBJ1-1	CASSDVGMNTEAFF	TGTGCCAGCAGCGATGTGGGGATGAACACTGAAGCTTTCTTT
TRBV2	-	-	TRBJ1-2	CASSEEADPIYGYTF	TGTGCCAGCAGTGAAGAGGCAGACCCTATCTATGGCTACACCTTC
TRBV2	-	-	TRBJ1-2	CASSELFANYGYTF	TGTGCCAGCAGTGAATTGTTCGCTAACTATGGCTACACCTTC
TRBV5-8	-	-	TRBJ2-2	CASSLGVGNTGELFF	TGTGCCAGCAGCTTGGGTGTGGGAAACACCGGGGAGCTGTTTTTT
TRBV11-3	-	few	TRBJ1-5	CAAEGGDYSNQPQHF	TGTGCCGCTGAAGGGGGAGATTATAGCAATCAGCCCCAGCATTTT
TRBV11-2	TRBD1	few	TRBJ1-1	CASSPGGGGTEAFF	TGTGCCAGCAGCCCAGGAGGGGGCGGAACTGAAGCTTTCTTT
TRBV19	-	few	TRBJ2-1	CASSIDPGNYNEQFF	TGTGCCAGTAGTATAGATCCAGGAAACTACAATGAGCAGTTCTTC
TRBV2	TRBD1	few	TRBJ1-2	CASSQQGWDGYTF	TGTGCCAGCAGTCAACAGGGGTGGGATGGCTACACCTTC
TRBV5-1	TRBD2	-	TRBJ2-5	CASSLMASGGQETQYF	TGCGCCAGCAGCTTGATGGCTAGCGGGGGGCAAGAGACCCAGTACTTC
TRBV10-2	-	medium-sized	TRBJ2-4	CASSVPDHFQNIQYF	TGCGCCAGCAGTGTGCCCGACCATTTCCAAAACATTCAGTACTTC
TRBV19	-	-	TRBJ2-7	CASSPGHTYEQYF	TGTGCCAGTAGTCCGGGACATACCTACGAGCAGTACTTC
TRBV7-9	-	once	TRBJ2-7	CASQVGPGDEQYF	TGTGCCAGCCAGGTGGGGCCAGGGGACGAGCAGTACTTC
TRBV30	TRBD2	-	TRBJ2-2	CAWTLSGGWDTGELFF	TGTGCCTGGACCTTAAGCGGGGGTTGGGACACCGGGGAGCTGTTTTTT
TRBV7-2	-	once	TRBJ2-7	CASSLEIRDEQYF	TGTGCCAGCAGCTTAGAGATCAGGGACGAGCAGTACTTC
TRBV6-5	-	-	TRBJ2-1	CASSYSAGGSSEQFF	TGTGCCAGCAGTTACTCGGCCGGGGGTAGTAGTGAGCAGTTCTTC
TRBV27	-	-	TRBJ2-1	CASSPSGRGYEQFF	TGTGCCAGCAGTCCCTCGGGCAGGGGCTATGAGCAGTTCTTC
TRBV4-1	-	-	TRBJ2-7	CASSQEAVREQYF	TGCGCCAGCAGCCAAGAGGCGGTTAGAGAGCAGTACTTC
TRBV2	-	-	TRBJ1-1	CASSEGRAHAEAFF	TGTGCCAGCAGTGAGGGACGGGCTCACGCTGAAGCTTTCTTT
TRBV2	TRBD1	few	TRBJ1-5	CASSERGLLQPQHF	TGTGCCAGCAGTGAAAGGGGGCTACTTCAGCCCCAGCATTTT
TRBV13	-	-	TRBJ1-5	CASSLGMGDQPQHF	TGTGCCAGCAGCTTAGGGATGGGGGATCAGCCCCAGCATTTT
TRBV5-4	TRBD1	-	TRBJ2-1	CASSIDRGWYNEQFF	TGTGCCAGCAGTATTGACAGGGGGTGGTACAATGAGCAGTTCTTC
TRBV5-6	-	-	TRBJ1-1	CASSLGGRGYTEAFF	TGTGCCAGCAGCTTGGGGGGACGAGGATACACTGAAGCTTTCTTT
TRBV19	-	-	TRBJ2-1	CASRHLNEQFF	TGTGCCAGTAGGCACCTCAATGAGCAGTTCTTC
TRBV28	TRBD1	-	TRBJ1-1	CASLMSGGFTEAFF	TGTGCCAGCCTGATGTCAGGGGGCTTCACTGAAGCTTTCTTT
TRBV29-1	-	-	TRBJ2-1	CSVTTPAGEQFF	TGCAGCGTTACGACACCGGCGGGGGAGCAGTTCTTC
TRBV5-1	-	-	TRBJ1-3	CASSLGLSHTSSGNTIYF	TGCGCCAGCAGCCTAGGACTATCCCATACCTCCTCTGGAAACACCATATATTTT
TRBV19	-	-	TRBJ2-3	CASSMWVRGTDTQYF	TGTGCCAGTTCGATGTGGGTGCGGGGCACAGATACGCAGTATTTT
TRBV6-6	-	few	TRBJ2-7	CASSRGGGHSSYEQYF	TGTGCCAGCAGTAGAGGGGGAGGGCACTCCTCCTACGAGCAGTACTTC
TRBV10-3	TRBD1	-	TRBJ2-7	CAISDLDRVHEQYF	TGTGCCATCAGTGACCTGGACAGGGTCCACGAGCAGTACTTC
TRBV7-2	-	-	TRBJ2-1	CASSLGVGGGNEQFF	TGTGCCAGCAGCTTAGGTGTCGGGGGAGGCAATGAGCAGTTCTTC
TRBV18	TRBD1	-	TRBJ1-5	CASSPDRDPNQPQHF	TGTGCCAGCTCACCAGACAGGGATCCCAATCAGCCCCAGCATTTT